Listed here is a single T cell receptor (beta chain). What it binds is not known. The sample belongs to a study of shared clonotypes between healthy human individuals. Study details: Per donor, CD8 memory used one plate, CD8 naive used two, CD4 memory used three and CD4 naive used three. Whole-study findings and limits: It was observed that roughly 4.8% of naive CD4 clonotypes were shared across a handful of donors.

V was cut by 3 bases and J by 0 bases, with 12 bases left in between. This CDR3 is 15 amino acids long. Germline CDR1 MNHEY, CDR2 SMNVEV (reference sequence). A CD45RA+ naive subset and a CD45RA-negative memory subset were split from CD4+ cells. Genomic DNA (from each subset) was split evenly across several immunoSEQ plates. Produced via immunoSEQ multiplex PCR; TCRdb's table is partial and in-frame only. The top ten hold about 0.38% of the sample, which has fewer than 2.5 million clones, 93% seen once. Sequenced material: naive CD4+ T cells from PBMCs. The subset was: CD45RA+ positively selected. The rearrangement joins TRBV27 to TRBJ2-7; possible D gene TRBD1, 6 bases. The source of this sequence is a man younger than 30 in good health. Some clones in this sample may be carry-over from other donors' samples. The CDR3, as DNA: TGTGCCAGCAGTTTTAGGGCAGGGGACTCCTACGAGCAGTACTTC. Protein product: CASSFRAGDSYEQYF.